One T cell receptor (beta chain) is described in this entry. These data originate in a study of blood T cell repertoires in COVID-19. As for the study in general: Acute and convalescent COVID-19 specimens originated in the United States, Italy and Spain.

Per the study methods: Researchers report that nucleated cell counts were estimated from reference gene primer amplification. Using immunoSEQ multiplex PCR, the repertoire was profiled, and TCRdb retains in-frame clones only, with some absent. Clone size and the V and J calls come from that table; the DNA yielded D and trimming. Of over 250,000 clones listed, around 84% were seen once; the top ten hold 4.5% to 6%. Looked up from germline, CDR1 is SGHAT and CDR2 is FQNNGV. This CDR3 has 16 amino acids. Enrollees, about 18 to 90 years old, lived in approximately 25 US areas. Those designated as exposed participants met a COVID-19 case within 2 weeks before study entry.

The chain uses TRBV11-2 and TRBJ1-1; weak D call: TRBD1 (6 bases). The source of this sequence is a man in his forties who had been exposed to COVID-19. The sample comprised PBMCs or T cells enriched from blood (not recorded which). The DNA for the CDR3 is TGTGCTACCGCGGCGGGGGCGAATTATATTTACACTGAAGCTTTCTTT. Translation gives CATAAGANYIYTEAFF. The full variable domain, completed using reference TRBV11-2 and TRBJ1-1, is EAGVAQSPRYKIIEKRQSVAFWCNPISGHATLYWYQQILGQGPKLLIQFQNNGVVDDSQLPKDRFSAERLKGVDSTLKIQPAKLEDSAVYLCATAAGANYIYTEAFFGQGTRLTVV.